One sample yielded the 6 T cell receptor beta chains listed below, sequenced in a study of human T cells and chemical hapten exposure. TCRdb passed the RACE reads through MiXCR, listing each CDR3 protein once. The table records 150,000 to 200,000 distinct CDR3 sequences, about 25% of them present only once. Sample time point: patch test 3, about 24 weeks after DPC sensitization. Treatment defined: therapeutic diphenylcyclopropenone sensitization with weekly scalp DPC. The sample consisted of whole blood, taken in connection with sensitization to the hapten diphenylcyclopropenone (DPC). The receptors originated from a woman between 40 and 55 years old with alopecia areata. Some clones in this sample may be carry-over from other donors' samples.

This chain joins TRBV11-2 and TRBJ1-1, with 8 bases lining up with TRBD1. Germline V gives CDR1 SGHAT, CDR2 FQNNGV. V gave up 6 bases and J gave up 9 bases; unmatched junction bases: 6. This CDR3 is built from 12 residues. DNA of the CDR3: TGTGCCAGCAGTCAGGACAGGGCCAAAGCTTTCTTT. The encoded protein is CASSQDRAKAFF. Looking up the rest from reference TRBV11-2 and TRBJ1-1 gives the full variable domain: EAGVAQSPRYKIIEKRQSVAFWCNPISGHATLYWYQQILGQGPKLLIQFQNNGVVDDSQLPKDRFSAERLKGVDSTLKIQPAKLEDSAVYLCASSQDRAKAFFGQGTRLTVV.

V and J are TRBV28 and TRBJ2-7, with D perhaps TRBD1 (5 bases). The CDR3 sequence is 16 residues long. CDR1 is MDHEN and CDR2 is SYDVKM in the germline V gene. V lost 4 bases, J lost 0 bases, and 16 bases lay in between. The CDR3 is CASSSRRVRSSYEQYF. CDR3 nucleotides: TGTGCCAGCAGTTCACGCAGGGTGCGGAGCTCCTACGAGCAGTACTTC.

The CDR3 loop reads CASSSPASGSSYEQYF. CDR3 sequence (DNA): TGTGCCAGCAGTTCCCCGGCTAGCGGAAGCTCCTACGAGCAGTACTTC. The V call is TRBV6-5, the J call TRBJ2-7; 7 bases are shared with TRBD2. Losses at the gene ends were 4 bases for V and 0 bases for J; bases not matched to a gene: 9. CDR1 MNHEY and CDR2 SVGAGI come from the germline V gene. The CDR3 has 16 amino acids.

This rearrangement joins TRBV5-5 to TRBJ2-3, with 10 bases that match TRBD2. With 7 bases clipped from V and 1 base from J, the junction kept 12 bases outside the gene matches. CDR1 is SGHKS, CDR2 YYEKEE, per germline (reference sequence). This CDR3 comprises 17 residues. CDR3: CASLGRTSGMGTDTQYF. As DNA, the CDR3 is TGTGCCAGCTTGGGCCGCACTAGCGGGATGGGCACAGATACGCAGTATTTT.

The chain employs TRBV6-5 and TRBJ2-7; 11 bases fit TRBD1. Germline V gives CDR1 MNHEY, CDR2 SVGAGI. Unmatched junction bases numbered 5, after V lost 0 bases and J lost 7 bases. CDR3 size: 15 residues. CDR3 in amino acids: CASSYSRTGGWEQYF. As DNA, the CDR3 is TGTGCCAGCAGTTACTCAAGGACAGGGGGCTGGGAGCAGTACTTC.

This chain connects TRBV27 to TRBJ2-2; D may be TRBD1 or TRBD2 (5 bases each). This CDR3 has 13 amino acids. V lost 5 bases and J lost 7, with 11 bases in between. Germline lookup yields CDR1 MNHEY and CDR2 SMNVEV (reference sequence). CDR3 coding DNA: TGTGCCAGCAGTCTAGGGGAGAACGGGGAGCTGTTTTTT. Amino acids: CASSLGENGELFF.